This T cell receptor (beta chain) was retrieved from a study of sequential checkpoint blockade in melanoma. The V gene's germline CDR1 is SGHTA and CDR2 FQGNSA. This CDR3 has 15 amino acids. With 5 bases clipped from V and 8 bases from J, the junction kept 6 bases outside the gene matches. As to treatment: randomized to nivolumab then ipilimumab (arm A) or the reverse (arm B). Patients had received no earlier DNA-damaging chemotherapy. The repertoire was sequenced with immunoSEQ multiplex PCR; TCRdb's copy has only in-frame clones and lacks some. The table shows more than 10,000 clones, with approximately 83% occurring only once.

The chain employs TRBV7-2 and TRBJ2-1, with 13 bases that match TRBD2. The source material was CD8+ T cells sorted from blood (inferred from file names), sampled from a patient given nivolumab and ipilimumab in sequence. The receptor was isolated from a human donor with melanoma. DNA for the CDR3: TGTGCCAGCAGCCCTATTACTAGCGGGGGGGATGAGCAGTTCTTC. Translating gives CASSPITSGGDEQFF.